The rows below give T cell receptor beta chains drawn from one sample of a study of blood T cell repertoires in COVID-19. The table came from immunoSEQ multiplex PCR; TCRdb's copy has only in-frame clones and leaves some out. The sample lists approximately 260,000 clones, over 75% occurring once. Sequences were obtained from peripheral blood. The receptors shown here come from a human donor in a cohort sampled during active COVID-19. CDR3s include the opening cysteine and the closing phenylalanine or tryptophan. D genes are given only for firm matches. Size is omitted from some rows. Given values are once, few, many or a class for expanded clones.

j_call	clone_size	d_call	v_call	cdr3_aa	cdr3_nt
TRBJ2-1	-	TRBD1	TRBV28	CASRGDRTGNEQFF	TGTGCCAGCAGGGGGGACAGAACAGGCAATGAGCAGTTCTTC
TRBJ1-1	-	TRBD1	TRBV18	CASSPDRGTFWNTEAFF	TGTGCCAGCTCACCAGACAGGGGCACATTTTGGAACACTGAAGCTTTCTTT
TRBJ1-3	few	TRBD1	TRBV18	CASSHETGAGNTIYF	TGTGCCAGCTCACACGAAACAGGGGCTGGAAACACCATATATTTT
TRBJ2-1	-	TRBD2	TRBV5-4	CASSLAGAGGYNEQFF	TGTGCCAGCAGCTTGGCCGGGGCGGGAGGTTACAATGAGCAGTTCTTC
TRBJ2-5	once	TRBD2	TRBV7-2	CASSLSGGRETQYF	TGTGCCAGCAGCTTAAGCGGGGGCCGGGAGACCCAGTACTTC
TRBJ2-2	-	-	TRBV11-3	CASSLEWGHEGTGELFF	TGTGCCAGCAGCTTAGAATGGGGGCACGAAGGGACCGGGGAGCTGTTTTTT
TRBJ2-5	-	TRBD2	TRBV2	CASILGLAGGETQYF	TGTGCCAGCATCCTGGGACTAGCGGGGGGGGAGACCCAGTACTTC
TRBJ2-2	-	-	TRBV7-2	CASTPGFRTGELFF	TGTGCCAGCACCCCAGGATTCCGTACCGGGGAGCTGTTTTTT
TRBJ1-1	-	TRBD1	TRBV7-9	CASQFAPGQGGEAFF	TGTGCCAGCCAATTTGCTCCGGGACAGGGTGGTGAAGCTTTCTTT
TRBJ1-1	-	TRBD1	TRBV5-6	CASKDRSEAFF	TGTGCCAGCAAGGACAGGTCGGAAGCTTTCTTT
TRBJ2-5	-	TRBD2	TRBV19	CASSIVGGLAGGETQYF	TGTGCCAGTAGTATAGTAGGGGGACTAGCGGGCGGGGAGACCCAGTACTTC
TRBJ2-1	-	TRBD2	TRBV9	CASSPRPGLAGGSHEQFF	TGTGCCAGCAGCCCCCGTCCGGGACTAGCGGGAGGGAGCCATGAGCAGTTCTTC
TRBJ2-1	-	TRBD2	TRBV2	CAGQRLAGERNEQFF	TGTGCCGGACAAAGACTAGCGGGAGAGAGGAATGAGCAGTTCTTC
TRBJ2-7	-	-	TRBV9	CASSPHGASGAEQYF	TGTGCCAGCAGCCCTCACGGGGCCTCGGGAGCCGAGCAGTACTTC
TRBJ2-5	-	TRBD2	TRBV3-1/TRBV3-2	CATGTRQETQYF	TGTGCCACCGGGACTAGGCAAGAGACCCAGTACTTC
TRBJ1-5	-	-	TRBV19	CASSIVRQGSVIGQPQHF	TGTGCCAGTAGTATAGTAAGGCAGGGTTCGGTAATAGGTCAGCCCCAGCATTTT
TRBJ2-3	-	TRBD2	TRBV28	CASSLDRGLAGVNADTQYF	TGTGCCAGCAGTTTGGATCGTGGGCTAGCGGGGGTAAACGCAGATACGCAGTATTTT
TRBJ1-6	-	TRBD1	TRBV7-2	CASSWGTGVSPLHF	TGTGCCAGCAGCTGGGGGACAGGGGTGTCACCCCTCCACTTT
TRBJ2-5	-	TRBD2	TRBV23-1	CASPNPGLAGEETQYF	TGCGCCAGCCCGAATCCGGGACTAGCGGGAGAAGAGACCCAGTACTTC
TRBJ2-2	-	-	TRBV19	CASRTGRGNTGELFF	TGTGCCAGTAGAACAGGGAGGGGGAACACCGGGGAGCTGTTTTTT
TRBJ1-1	few	-	TRBV2	CASSFEEGGAFF	TGTGCCAGCTCCTTTGAAGAAGGGGGAGCTTTCTTT
TRBJ2-7	-	TRBD1	TRBV27	CASRTGVVEQYF	TGTGCCAGCAGGACAGGGGTTGTCGAGCAGTACTTC
TRBJ2-7	-	-	TRBV5-1	CASSPEQPYEQYF	TGCGCCAGCAGCCCCGAACAGCCCTACGAGCAGTACTTC
TRBJ1-3	-	-	TRBV5-4	CASSFPQSSSGNTIYF	TGTGCCAGCAGCTTCCCACAGAGTAGCTCTGGAAACACCATATATTTT
TRBJ1-5	-	TRBD1	TRBV19	CASLLRTGLWDSNQPQHF	TGTGCCAGCTTATTGAGGACAGGGTTATGGGATAGCAATCAGCCCCAGCATTTT
TRBJ1-1	-	-	TRBV5-6	CASSLSPRTEAFF	TGTGCCAGCAGCTTGTCGCCGCGCACTGAAGCTTTCTTT
TRBJ2-1	-	TRBD2	TRBV19	CASSLGTSGSVYNEQFF	TGTGCCAGTAGTCTGGGGACTAGCGGAAGTGTCTACAATGAGCAGTTCTTC
TRBJ2-1	-	TRBD2	TRBV9	CASSQGGLAGGDYNEQFF	TGTGCCAGCAGCCAAGGTGGGCTAGCGGGAGGGGACTACAATGAGCAGTTCTTC
TRBJ2-7	-	-	TRBV5-1	CASSLEGRKYEQYF	TGCGCCAGCAGCTTGGAAGGCAGGAAATACGAGCAGTACTTC
TRBJ2-3	-	TRBD2	TRBV13	CASSPRLAGTDTQYF	TGTGCCAGCAGCCCCCGACTAGCGGGCACAGATACGCAGTATTTT
TRBJ2-5	-	-	TRBV4-1	CASSYRDNEETQYF	TGCGCCAGCAGCTATCGGGACAATGAAGAGACCCAGTACTTC
TRBJ1-1	-	-	TRBV23-1	CASVRQGPGTEAFF	TGCGCCAGCGTTCGTCAGGGCCCGGGTACTGAAGCTTTCTTT
TRBJ2-5	-	TRBD1	TRBV2	CASSRDRRRGETQYF	TGTGCCAGCAGCCGGGACAGGAGGCGAGGGGAGACCCAGTACTTC
TRBJ2-7	-	-	TRBV5-1	CASSLGGANYEQYF	TGCGCCAGCAGCTTGGGCGGGGCAAACTACGAGCAGTACTTC
TRBJ2-1	-	-	TRBV27	CASSRGAGVFVEQFF	TGTGCCAGCAGTCGGGGGGCGGGAGTTTTTGTTGAGCAGTTCTTC
TRBJ1-1	few	-	TRBV6-4	CATKLGAGNTEAFF	TGTGCCACCAAGCTGGGGGCAGGAAACACTGAAGCTTTCTTT
TRBJ1-1	-	-	TRBV5-4	CASSKTGGRITEAFF	TGTGCCAGCAGCAAGACGGGGGGGAGGATCACTGAAGCTTTCTTT
TRBJ1-1	-	-	TRBV6-5	CASRTGRALNTEAFF	TGTGCCAGCAGGACAGGCCGGGCTTTGAACACTGAAGCTTTCTTT